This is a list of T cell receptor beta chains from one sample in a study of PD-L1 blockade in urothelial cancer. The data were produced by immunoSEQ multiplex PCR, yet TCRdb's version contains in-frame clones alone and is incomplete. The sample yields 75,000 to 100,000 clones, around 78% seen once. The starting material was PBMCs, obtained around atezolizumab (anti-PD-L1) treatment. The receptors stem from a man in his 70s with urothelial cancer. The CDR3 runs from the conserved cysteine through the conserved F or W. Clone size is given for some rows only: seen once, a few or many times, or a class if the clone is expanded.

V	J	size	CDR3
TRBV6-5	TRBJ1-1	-	CASNIFGGRFNEAFF
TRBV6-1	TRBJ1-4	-	CASSPRDWSGEKLFF
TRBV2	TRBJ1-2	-	CASSEQGNYGYTF
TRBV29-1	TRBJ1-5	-	CSVAQGQGNQPQHF
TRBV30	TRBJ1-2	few	CAWSVLGGLRSGYTF
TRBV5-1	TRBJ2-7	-	CASSTYLAGGNSYEQYF
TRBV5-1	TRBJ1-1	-	CASSWTGTANTEAFF
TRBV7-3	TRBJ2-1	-	CASSLTPSGSYNEQFF
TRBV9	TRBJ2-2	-	CASSVVASEGGELFF
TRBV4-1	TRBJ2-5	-	CASSQNLAPETQYF
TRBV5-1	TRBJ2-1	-	CASSLVRGEQFF
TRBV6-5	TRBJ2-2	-	CASSLWEAGDTGELFF
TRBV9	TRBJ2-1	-	CASSVGLAVANEQFF
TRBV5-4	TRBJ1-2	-	CASSLSQGGYGYTF
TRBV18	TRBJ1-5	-	CASSPDRGDSNQPQHF
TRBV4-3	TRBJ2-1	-	CASSQDGGTLYNEQFF
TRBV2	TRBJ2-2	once	CASSSGAAGELFF
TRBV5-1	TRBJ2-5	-	CASSPGQGAAETQYF
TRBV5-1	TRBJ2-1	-	CASSLGGGDYNEQFF
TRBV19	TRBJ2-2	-	CASGRRTNTGELFF
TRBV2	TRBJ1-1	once	CASSDHQNTEAFF
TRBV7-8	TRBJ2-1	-	CASSLGALGDSLDEQFF
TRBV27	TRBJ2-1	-	CASSLVSGGYNEQFF
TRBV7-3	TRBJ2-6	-	CASSLDSPNSGANVLTF
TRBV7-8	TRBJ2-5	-	CASSQGAAKETQYF
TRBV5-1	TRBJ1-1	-	CASSPRGEGEAFF
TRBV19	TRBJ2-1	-	CASSWGAGGENEQFF
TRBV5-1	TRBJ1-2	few	CASSPDNSYGYTF
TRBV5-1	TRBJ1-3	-	CASSLVGGFSGNTIYF
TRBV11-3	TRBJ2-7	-	CASSFGYSGTSLSPYEQYF
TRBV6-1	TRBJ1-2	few	CASSENTANYGYTF
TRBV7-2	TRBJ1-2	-	CASSEDSSYGYTF
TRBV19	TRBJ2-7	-	CASSIVGRASEQYF
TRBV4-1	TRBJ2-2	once	CASSQEGLAGNTGELFF
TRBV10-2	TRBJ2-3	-	CASGGETSGNTDTQYF
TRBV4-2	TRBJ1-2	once	CASSPAGPYGYTF
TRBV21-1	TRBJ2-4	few	CASSQGGGARFSAKNIQYF